The clone carrying this T cell receptor beta chain has a handful of counts. The antigen is unknown. An approximately six-day coculture at 37°C was performed with the mixed lymphocyte reaction cells. The data derive from a study of siplizumab effects on memory and regulatory T cells. Sequenced by immunoSEQ multiplex PCR; TCRdb stores in-frame clones only, minus some. The table includes over 10,000 clones, around 40% detected once. Germline assignment: CDR1 SGHKS and CDR2 YYEKEE (reference sequence). V was pared by 0 bases and J by 2 bases, with 7 bases of the junction left unmatched. The CDR3 is made up of 18 amino acids.

The V and J genes are TRBV5-5 and TRBJ2-6, with 8 bases matching TRBD1. Sequencing was done on a sample of CFSE-low (dividing) CD8+ T cells sorted from an allogeneic mixed lymphocyte reaction. The sequence derives from a human donor in good health; the cells came from an allogeneic mixed lymphocyte reaction. This CDR3 is CASSLDPVDRAGANVLTF. CDR3 nucleotide sequence: TGTGCCAGCAGCTTGGACCCAGTGGACAGGGCTGGGGCCAACGTCCTGACTTTC.